The rows below give T cell receptor beta chains drawn from one sample of a study of T cell responses to AZD1222 COVID-19 vaccine. Only in-frame clones appear in the TCRdb table, and some are missing; sequencing was by immunoSEQ multiplex PCR. The sample consists of some 180,000 clones, roughly 91% of them appearing once. The input for sequencing was peripheral blood, taken 28 days after the second AZD1222 dose. The receptors here all came from an adult who received the AZD1222 COVID-19 vaccine. Both conserved end residues are part of each CDR3. A D gene is named only where the DNA matches it firmly. Clone size is given for some rows only: seen once, a few or many times, or a class if the clone is expanded.

size | D | J | V | CDR3 | DNA
. | . | TRBJ1-6 | TRBV11-2 | CASSWKGGPLHF | TGTGCCAGCAGCTGGAAGGGGGGACCCCTCCACTTT
. | TRBD1 | TRBJ1-1 | TRBV6-5 | CASSSDRDNTEAFF | TGTGCCAGCAGTTCCGACAGGGACAACACTGAAGCTTTCTTT
. | TRBD2 | TRBJ2-1 | TRBV19 | CASSMTSGNYNEQFF | TGTGCCAGTAGTATGACTAGCGGGAACTACAATGAGCAGTTCTTC
. | . | TRBJ1-4 | TRBV2 | CASSDLGKGKEKLFF | TGTGCCAGCAGTGATCTAGGGAAAGGAAAGGAAAAACTGTTTTTT
. | TRBD1 | TRBJ2-3 | TRBV7-9 | CASSSGQGEADTQYF | TGTGCCAGCAGCTCGGGACAGGGGGAGGCAGATACGCAGTATTTT
. | . | TRBJ2-1 | TRBV2 | CASSLGVYNEQFF | TGTGCCAGCAGTCTGGGGGTCTACAATGAGCAGTTCTTC
. | TRBD1 | TRBJ2-7 | TRBV6-2/TRBV6-3 | CASTPGQGALTLYEQYF | TGTGCCAGCACCCCGGGACAGGGGGCTTTGACACTCTACGAGCAGTACTTC
. | . | TRBJ2-2 | TRBV7-8 | CASSYGGRNTGELFF | TGTGCCAGCAGCTACGGGGGCCGGAACACCGGGGAGCTGTTTTTT
once | TRBD1 | TRBJ1-5 | TRBV27 | CASSRGTGESQPQHF | TGTGCCAGCAGTCGTGGGACAGGGGAGAGTCAGCCCCAGCATTTT
once | TRBD1 | TRBJ2-7 | TRBV7-2 | CASSLDRGSTYEQYF | TGTGCCAGCAGCTTAGACAGGGGGAGTACCTACGAGCAGTACTTC
. | . | TRBJ2-2 | TRBV7-7 | CASSLDSGNTGELFF | TGTGCCAGCAGCTTAGATTCCGGGAACACCGGGGAGCTGTTTTTT
. | . | TRBJ1-6 | TRBV28 | CASSFFQTNSPLHF | TGTGCCAGCAGTTTTTTTCAGACTAATTCACCCCTCCACTTT
. | . | TRBJ1-1 | TRBV6-5 | CASGRQRLEAFF | TGTGCCAGCGGTCGACAGAGACTAGAAGCTTTCTTT
. | . | TRBJ1-2 | TRBV28 | CASSFGAQFYGYTF | TGTGCCAGCAGTTTTGGGGCCCAGTTCTATGGCTACACCTTC
few | . | TRBJ2-3 | TRBV5-4 | CASSPGLVTDTQYF | TGTGCCAGCAGCCCCGGGCTCGTCACAGATACGCAGTATTTT
. | TRBD2 | TRBJ2-2 | TRBV5-1 | CASSLVAGGPGELFF | TGCGCCAGCAGCTTGGTAGCGGGAGGGCCCGGGGAGCTGTTTTTT
. | . | TRBJ1-4 | TRBV7-9 | CASSLVTPSGEKLFF | TGTGCCAGCAGCTTAGTGACGCCATCCGGTGAAAAACTGTTTTTT
. | . | TRBJ1-5 | TRBV10-3 | CAISEAGTMQHF | TGTGCCATCAGTGAGGCCGGGACCATGCAACATTTT
. | . | TRBJ1-6 | TRBV10-3 | CAISVGGGFSYNSPLHF | TGTGCCATCAGCGTAGGTGGGGGGTTCTCCTATAATTCACCCCTCCACTTT
. | . | TRBJ2-7 | TRBV29-1 | CSVRDFGEQYF | TGCAGCGTTCGGGACTTTGGGGAGCAGTACTTC
. | TRBD2 | TRBJ2-7 | TRBV6-5 | CASSYSPGLAPYEQYF | TGTGCCAGCAGTTACTCTCCGGGACTAGCGCCCTACGAGCAGTACTTC
. | TRBD2 | TRBJ2-1 | TRBV10-1 | CASSDGAAGRNEQFF | TGCGCCAGCAGTGATGGTGCGGCCGGGAGGAATGAGCAGTTCTTC
once | TRBD1 | TRBJ1-2 | TRBV7-9 | CASSPTRVRDRVYGYTF | TGTGCCAGCAGCCCCACTCGGGTTCGGGACAGGGTCTATGGCTACACCTTC
. | . | TRBJ2-3 | TRBV24-1 | CATSDPGDTQYF | TGTGCCACCAGTGACCCTGGGGATACGCAGTATTTT
. | TRBD1 | TRBJ2-7 | TRBV7-3 | CASSLSQGDEQYF | TGTGCCAGCAGCTTAAGCCAGGGGGACGAGCAGTACTTC
. | . | TRBJ2-7 | TRBV5-1 | CASSASGRSGFEQYF | TGCGCCAGCAGCGCATCGGGCAGGTCTGGGTTCGAGCAGTACTTC
. | TRBD1 | TRBJ1-1 | TRBV7-9 | CASSTGVDTEAFF | TGTGCCAGCAGCACAGGGGTAGACACTGAAGCTTTCTTT
. | TRBD2 | TRBJ2-7 | TRBV7-8 | CASSSRRLAGVEQYF | TGTGCCAGCAGCTCCCGTAGACTAGCGGGGGTCGAGCAGTACTTC
. | . | TRBJ2-7 | TRBV19 | CASSPVGVLEQYF | TGTGCCAGTAGTCCCGTGGGAGTACTCGAGCAGTACTTC
. | . | TRBJ1-4 | TRBV27 | CASSGLATNEKLFF | TGTGCCAGCAGTGGACTCGCAACTAATGAAAAACTGTTTTTT
few | . | TRBJ2-1 | TRBV2 | CASNEGNIPGTRQGEQFF | TGTGCCAGCAACGAGGGGAACATACCGGGGACGCGCCAGGGTGAGCAGTTCTTC
. | TRBD1 | TRBJ2-7 | TRBV28 | CASSSTPDRFHEQYF | TGTGCCAGCAGTTCTACCCCGGACAGGTTCCACGAGCAGTACTTC
. | TRBD2 | TRBJ2-3 | TRBV12-5 | CASGLGASGATTDTQYF | TGTGCTAGTGGCCTCGGGGCTAGCGGGGCTACCACAGATACGCAGTATTTT
. | . | TRBJ1-2 | TRBV30 | CAWKGNYGYTF | TGTGCCTGGAAGGGTAACTATGGCTACACCTTC
once | TRBD1 | TRBJ2-6 | TRBV3-1/TRBV3-2 | CASSQTTGSGANVLTF | TGTGCCAGCAGCCAAACGACAGGGTCTGGGGCCAACGTCCTGACTTTC
few | . | TRBJ1-1 | TRBV28 | CASSVNTEAFF | TGTGCCAGCAGCGTGAACACTGAAGCTTTCTTT
. | . | TRBJ1-2 | TRBV18 | CASSPALGGVDGYTF | TGTGCCAGCTCACCGGCGTTAGGGGGTGTGGATGGCTACACCTTC
. | TRBD1 | TRBJ1-2 | TRBV6-5 | CASSYGTGAAYGYTF | TGTGCCAGCAGTTACGGGACAGGGGCGGCCTATGGCTACACCTTC
. | TRBD1 | TRBJ1-6 | TRBV6-1 | CASSEGQGNSPLHF | TGTGCCAGCAGTGAAGGACAGGGGAATTCACCCCTCCACTTT
. | TRBD2 | TRBJ2-7 | TRBV10-3 | CASALAGDSYEQYF | TGTGCCTCAGCGCTAGCGGGGGACTCCTACGAGCAGTACTTC